This entry lists 27 T cell receptor beta chains sequenced from one sample in a study of cytomegalovirus exposure and HLA in healthy donors. Use of 60 Vbeta and 13 Jbeta primers characterized the PCR. Data came from immunoSEQ multiplex PCR; TCRdb stores just in-frame clones and leaves some out. The repertoire includes around 260,000 clones, 80% of them detected once, and roughly 0.31% sits in the top ten. Sequenced input: PBMCs. These receptors came from a girl aged 2-10 years in good health and CMV-seronegative.

This clone occurred once. This CDR3 is also generated by other DNA sequences in the sample. The chain carries TRBV6-6 and TRBJ2-1; TRBD2 agrees at 13 bases. Germline trimming cut 4 bases from V and 13 bases from J; bases unmatched to any gene: 13. The germline V gene encodes CDR1 MNHNY and CDR2 SVGAGI (reference sequence). CDR3 length equals 16 residues. The CDR3 DNA sequence: TGTGCCAGCAGTTCATTAGGGGGACTAGCGGGATCGTTACAGTTCTTC. Translation: CASSSLGGLAGSLQFF.

The rearrangement uses TRBV18 and TRBJ1-2; perhaps TRBD1 as D (5 bases). V was pared by 2 bases and J by 3 bases, with 10 bases between. Germline CDR1 is KGHSH and CDR2 is LQKENI. CDR3 length equals 14 residues. The CDR3 sequence: CASSPGAMYYGYTF. The CDR3 nucleotides read TGTGCCAGCTCACCAGGGGCGATGTACTATGGCTACACCTTC. The whole variable domain, filled in from reference TRBV18 and TRBJ1-2, reads NAGVMQNPRHLVRRRGQEARLRCSPMKGHSHVYWYRQLPEEGLKFMVYLQKENIIDESGMPKERFSAEFPKEGPSILRIQQVVRGDSAAYFCASSPGAMYYGYTFGSGTRLTVV.

The V and J genes are TRBV5-1 and TRBJ2-3; 12 positions match TRBD2. Germline trimming cut 1 base from V and 6 bases from J; bases unmatched to any gene: 9. From germline, CDR1 is SGHRS and CDR2 YFSETQ. There are 17 residues in the CDR3. The CDR3 DNA reads as TGCGCCAGCAGCTTGAGGACTAGCGGGAAGTGGGTGGATACGCAGTATTTT. It is translated as CASSLRTSGKWVDTQYF.

The chain combines TRBV27 with TRBJ2-7; D is possibly TRBD1 (6 bases). CDR3 length: 15 amino acids. V was cut by 6 bases and J by 2 bases, with 17 bases left in between. Germline CDR1 reads MNHEY; CDR2 reads SMNVEV (reference sequence). CDR3 protein: CASRLKDSSTYEQYF. As DNA, the CDR3 is TGTGCCAGCAGGTTAAAGGACAGTAGTACCTACGAGCAGTACTTC.

The chain carries TRBV5-1 and TRBJ2-7; TRBD1 matches 8 bases. Losses at the gene ends were 4 bases for V and 2 bases for J; bases not matched to a gene: 2. The CDR3 runs to 13 residues. Germline CDR1 and CDR2: SGHRS and YFSETQ. The CDR3 region has the DNA TGCGCCAGCAGCCCGACAGGGGCCTACGAGCAGTACTTC. Its translation: CASSPTGAYEQYF.

In this sample, this clone turned up once. J is TRBJ2-2 and V is TRBV27; 9 bases are a match to TRBD2. CDR3 length equals 15 residues. J was trimmed by 5 bases and V by 6 bases; bases with no gene match: 7. Germline V gene sequence: CDR1 MNHEY, CDR2 SMNVEV (reference sequence). The CDR3 DNA sequence: TGTGCCAGCAGCTTAGCGGGAGCTCAGACCGGGGAGCTGTTTTTT. This codes for CASSLAGAQTGELFF.

The chain combines TRBV27 with TRBJ2-3; 7 nucleotides agree with TRBD2. The ends lost 4 bases at V and 4 bases at J; junction bases unmatched: 8. The CDR3 covers 15 residues. Looked up from germline, CDR1 is MNHEY and CDR2 is SMNVEV (reference sequence). CDR3 DNA: TGTGCCAGCAGTTATACTAGCGTAGGGGCAGATACGCAGTATTTT. This sequence encodes CASSYTSVGADTQYF.

The CDR3 protein is CASSQDPRTAGGTKTQYF. The CDR3, as DNA: TGCGCCAGCAGCCAAGATCCCCGGACGGCGGGGGGCACGAAGACCCAGTACTTC. V gene TRBV4-1 combines with J gene TRBJ2-5, with TRBD2 matching over 8 bases. Unmatched junction bases numbered 15, after V lost 0 bases and J lost 6 bases. Germline V gene sequence: CDR1 MGHRA, CDR2 YSYEKL. The CDR3 is 18 residues long.

V gene TRBV19 combines with J gene TRBJ2-5, with 10 bases that match TRBD2. The CDR3 is 17 residues long. Germline-derived CDR1 and CDR2 are LNHDA and SQIVND (reference sequence). Losses at the gene ends were 3 bases for V and 4 bases for J; bases not matched to a gene: 11. The CDR3 nucleotides read TGTGCCAGTAGTATCGCTAGCGGGGGATCCTTCCCAGAGACCCAGTACTTC. Its protein is CASSIASGGSFPETQYF. The full variable domain, with the rest looked up from reference TRBV19 and TRBJ2-5, is DGGITQSPKYLFRKEGQNVTLSCEQNLNHDAMYWYRQDPGQGLRLIYYSQIVNDFQKGDIAEGYSVSREKKESFPLTVTSAQKNPTAFYLCASSIASGGSFPETQYFGPGTRLLVL.

The rearrangement uses TRBV28 and TRBJ2-1; TRBD2 matches 10 bases. Germline CDR1 is MDHEN and CDR2 is SYDVKM. The CDR3 covers 14 residues. The ends lost 7 bases at V and 4 bases at J; junction bases unmatched: 4. The DNA of the CDR3 is TGTGCCAGCAATCGAGCGGGGGGGTACAATGAGCAGTTCTTC. Protein: CASNRAGGYNEQFF.

The chain combines TRBV7-6 with TRBJ2-3; no firm D call. The germline V and J ends were trimmed by 4 bases and 4 bases, with 6 bases remaining between them. This CDR3 has 12 amino acids. Germline V CDR1 and CDR2: SGHVS, FNYEAQ. The CDR3 DNA reads TGTGCCAGCAGCTCTACCTCAGATACGCAGTATTTT. This encodes CASSSTSDTQYF.

The J gene is TRBJ1-1, the V gene TRBV19; tentatively, D is TRBD1 (6 bases). The V gene's germline CDR1 is LNHDA and CDR2 SQIVND (reference sequence). The CDR3 sequence is 14 residues long. Trimming left V 10 bases short and J 10 bases short, with 25 bases between. DNA for the CDR3: TGTGCCACCACCCCCGGGGGGGCGGGCAAGAGAGCTTTCTTT. Protein product: CATTPGGAGKRAFF.

The chain carries TRBV28 and TRBJ1-1; the match to TRBD1 covers 8 bases. Germline lookup yields CDR1 MDHEN and CDR2 SYDVKM. The V segment lost 8 bases and the J segment 1 base; nucleotides outside the gene matches: 6. CDR3 size: 14 residues. Here the CDR3 reads CASFWGQANTEAFF. The CDR3 DNA is TGTGCCAGCTTTTGGGGACAGGCGAACACTGAAGCTTTCTTT. Full variable domain (outside the CDR3, taken from reference TRBV28 and TRBJ1-1): DVKVTQSSRYLVKRTGEKVFLECVQDMDHENMFWYRQDPGLGLRLIYFSYDVKMKEKGDIPEGYSVSREKKERFSLILESASTNQTSMYLCASFWGQANTEAFFGQGTRLTVV.

The sample holds one count of this clone. Additional DNA sequences in this sample encode the identical CDR3. The V and J genes are TRBV6-5 and TRBJ2-1; TRBD2 might be the D (5 bases). Trimming removed 5 bases at V and 1 base at J, with 12 bases between. The CDR3 loop spans 15 amino acids. CDR1 is MNHEY, CDR2 SVGAGI, per germline. CDR3 DNA sequence: TGTGCCAGCAGTCGTATGGTAGCGTCCTACAATGAGCAGTTCTTC. Its translation: CASSRMVASYNEQFF.

As regards this clone: Sequence at one end of the junction differs from germline and may be a read error. J is TRBJ1-6 and V is TRBV28; 8 bases fit TRBD1. This CDR3 has 16 residues. Per germline, CDR1 MDHEN and CDR2 SYDVKM. CDR3 coding DNA: TGTGTCAGCAGTATGATAGGACAGGGCTATAATTCACCCCTCCACTTT. Protein: CVSSMIGQGYNSPLHF. Full variable domain (outside the CDR3, taken from reference TRBV28 and TRBJ1-6): DVKVTQSSRYLVKRTGEKVFLECVQDMDHENMFWYRQDPGLGLRLIYFSYDVKMKEKGDIPEGYSVSREKKERFSLILESASTNQTSMYLCVSSMIGQGYNSPLHFGNGTRLTVT.

The chain combines TRBV2 with TRBJ1-3; no reliable D call. Germline CDR1 reads SNHLY; CDR2 reads FYNNEI. CDR3 length: 18 amino acids. The V end lost 4 bases, the J end lost 0 bases, and 19 bases lay between the germline ends. The CDR3 DNA sequence: TGTGCCAGCAGTGGTCCCGCCCCGAGGGATGGCTCTGGAAACACCATATATTTT. Protein product: CASSGPAPRDGSGNTIYF.

The chain employs TRBV7-2 and TRBJ2-7; 8 nucleotides align to TRBD2. Looked up from germline, CDR1 is SGHTA and CDR2 is FQGNSA. The CDR3 loop spans 15 amino acids. V lost 1 base and J lost 0; bases outside the gene matches: 2. CDR3 nucleotide sequence: TGTGCCAGCAGCTTAGTAGCGGGGCTCTCCTACGAGCAGTACTTC. Protein: CASSLVAGLSYEQYF.

The chain links TRBV15 to TRBJ1-2, with D possibly being TRBD1 (5 bases). Germline loops: CDR1 LNHNV, CDR2 YYDKDF (reference sequence). V shed 1 base and J shed 6 bases, with 21 bases lying between them. The CDR3 spans 17 residues. The CDR3 region has the DNA TGTGCCACCAGCAGAGCCCCGTCCTACCCAGGGAGGGATGGCTACACCTTC. Translating gives CATSRAPSYPGRDGYTF.

The gene calls are TRBV7-3 and TRBJ2-2; perhaps TRBD2 as D (5 bases). The CDR3 is made up of 13 amino acids. The germline V and J ends were trimmed by 1 base and 8 bases, with 8 bases remaining between them. Germline CDR1 is SGHTA and CDR2 is FQGTGA. CDR3 region: CASSLKREGELFF. CDR3 sequence (DNA): TGTGCCAGCAGCTTAAAGAGGGAGGGGGAGCTGTTTTTT.

The rearrangement joins TRBV19 to TRBJ2-5, with D tentatively TRBD2 (5 bases). The CDR3 consists of 13 residues. V gave up 7 bases and J gave up 2 bases, with 11 bases separating them. CDR1 is LNHDA, CDR2 SQIVND, per germline (reference sequence). Here the CDR3 reads CASKPSWQETQYF. Written as DNA, the CDR3 is TGTGCCAGTAAGCCTAGCTGGCAAGAGACCCAGTACTTC.

V and J are TRBV27 and TRBJ1-6, with 7 bases lining up with TRBD1. Germline values: CDR1 MNHEY, CDR2 SMNVEV (reference sequence). The CDR3 spans 15 residues. V lost 5 bases to trimming and J lost 6 bases; unmatched junction nucleotides: 7. The CDR3 sequence is CASSRRQGINSPLHF. The CDR3 bases are TGTGCCAGCAGTAGACGACAGGGTATTAATTCACCCCTCCACTTT.

The chain joins TRBV5-1 to TRBJ2-7; TRBD2 is a possible D gene (5 bases). This CDR3 region has 15 residues. Between the trimmed V and J ends, which lost 5 bases and 2 bases, there was a span of 17 bases. Germline-derived CDR1 and CDR2 are SGHRS and YFSETQ. CDR3 sequence: CASRAEVGKAYEQYF. The CDR3 DNA follows: TGCGCCAGCAGAGCGGAAGTGGGGAAAGCCTACGAGCAGTACTTC.

This chain joins TRBV13 and TRBJ1-6; possibly TRBD1 for D (6 bases). The CDR3 has 13 amino acids. V lost 9 bases and J lost 10, with 16 bases in between. In germline, CDR1 is PRHDT, CDR2 FYEKMQ (reference sequence). CDR3 region: CASLSSRGSPLHF. The CDR3 coding sequence is TGTGCCAGTCTTAGTTCCAGGGGCTCACCCCTCCACTTT.

The J gene is TRBJ1-2, the V gene TRBV5-6; TRBD1 matches at 7 bases. The V gene end was trimmed by 4 bases and the J gene end by 4 bases; junction bases not matched to a gene: 4. The germline V gene has CDR1 SGHDT and CDR2 YYEEEE. The CDR3 runs 13 residues. Here the CDR3 DNA reads TGTGCCAGCAGCCCGGGGACAGTCTATGGCTACACCTTC. It codes for CASSPGTVYGYTF.

The V and J genes are TRBV2 and TRBJ1-3; 8 nucleotides agree with TRBD1. The junction had 4 bases not matched to a gene; V was cut back by 4 bases and J by 5 bases. CDR3 length: 14 residues. Per the germline V gene, CDR1 is SNHLY and CDR2 is FYNNEI. In DNA form, the CDR3 reads TGTGCCAGCAGTGCCAGGGGGCAAAGAAACACCATATATTTT. Protein product: CASSARGQRNTIYF.

The V gene is TRBV7-3, the J gene TRBJ2-1; D remains unclear. This CDR3 has 15 amino acids. The germline gives CDR1 SGHTA, CDR2 FQGTGA. The V end was cut by 2 bases, the J end by 3 bases, with 11 bases between. Here the CDR3 reads CASSLGPSIYNEQFF. The CDR3 DNA reads as TGTGCCAGCAGCTTAGGCCCTAGTATCTACAATGAGCAGTTCTTC.

This clone came up once. V and J are TRBV19 and TRBJ1-2, with unresolved D. Germline CDR1 reads LNHDA; CDR2 reads SQIVND (reference sequence). V shed 4 bases and J shed 8 bases, with 5 bases lying between them. The CDR3 covers 10 residues. The CDR3 reads CASSTFGYTF. As DNA, the CDR3 is TGTGCCAGTAGTACATTCGGCTACACCTTC.